The 14 T cell receptor beta chains given below trace back to one sample, sequenced in a study of shared T cell receptors in the human thymus. Assay used: immunoSEQ multiplex PCR; TCRdb lists only in-frame clones, some missing. Altogether more than 550,000 clones are present, roughly 86% being singletons, with the ten largest covering about 0.0094%. These data were also reused for a study on human thymus T cells.

The material sequenced was thymocytes. These receptors all stem from a boy younger than two with a congenital heart defect.

CDR3 amino acids: CASSDRQETQYF. The DNA of the CDR3 is TGCGCCAGCAGTGACAGGCAAGAGACCCAGTACTTC. The rearrangement links TRBV5-1 to TRBJ2-5; D might be TRBD1 (6 bases). The CDR3 is 12 amino acids. The germline gives CDR1 SGHRS, CDR2 YFSETQ. The ends were cut back, 5 bases at V and 2 bases at J, with 7 bases in the middle.

This clone has just one count. The chain uses TRBV27 and TRBJ2-1; 7 bases fit TRBD2. CDR1 and CDR2 (germline): MNHEY, SMNVEV (reference sequence). The junction had 14 bases not matched to a gene; V was cut back by 5 bases and J by 4 bases. The CDR3 contains 17 residues. Written as DNA, the CDR3 is TGTGCCAGCAGTCCCCGACTAGCCAAAACCCCTTACAATGAGCAGTTCTTC. Translated, it gives CASSPRLAKTPYNEQFF.

The count of this clone is one. V is TRBV27 and J is TRBJ2-5; 9 bases line up with TRBD1. The J segment lost 4 bases and the V segment lost 5 bases, leaving 5 bases of the junction unmatched. From germline, CDR1 is MNHEY and CDR2 SMNVEV (reference sequence). The CDR3 covers 14 residues. Here the CDR3 reads CASSHRGPRETQYF. The CDR3 nucleotides are TGTGCCAGCAGTCACAGGGGGCCCCGAGAGACCCAGTACTTC.

V usage is TRBV15 and J usage is TRBJ1-5, with TRBD1 matching 8 bases. Germline CDR1 and CDR2: LNHNV and YYDKDF (reference sequence). The V segment lost 0 bases and the J segment 5 bases; nucleotides outside the gene matches: 9. The CDR3 is 17 residues long. CDR3 DNA: TGTGCCACCAGCAGAGAGGCAGGACAGGGAGTGGATCAGCCCCAGCATTTT. Amino acid sequence: CATSREAGQGVDQPQHF.

The rearrangement uses TRBV4-1 and TRBJ2-3; possible D gene TRBD1, 6 bases. From germline, CDR1 is MGHRA and CDR2 YSYEKL. The CDR3 contains 16 residues. The V gene lost 0 bases and the J gene lost 4 bases, with 14 bases spanning the gap. Written as DNA, the CDR3 is TGCGCCAGCAGCCAAGATACAGGGACGTTTTCAGATACGCAGTATTTT. This sequence encodes CASSQDTGTFSDTQYF.

This clone has just one count. The chain uses TRBV7-2 and TRBJ2-7; D is perhaps TRBD1 (5 bases). This CDR3 is 15 amino acids long. V was trimmed by 3 bases and J by 3 bases, leaving 15 bases between them. Germline CDR1 and CDR2: SGHTA and FQGNSA. The CDR3: CASSLDTPPIYEQYF. DNA for the CDR3: TGTGCCAGCAGCTTGGACACACCCCCAATCTACGAGCAGTACTTC.

The chain links TRBV19 to TRBJ2-5; TRBD1 agrees at 9 bases. The junction had 5 bases not matched to a gene; V was cut back by 4 bases and J by 5 bases. Germline-derived CDR1 and CDR2 are LNHDA and SQIVND (reference sequence). This CDR3 is 14 amino acids long. CDR3 residues: CASSRTGAGETQYF. CDR3 nucleotides: TGTGCCAGTAGTAGGACAGGGGCGGGGGAGACCCAGTACTTC. Full variable domain (remainder filled in from reference TRBV19 and TRBJ2-5): DGGITQSPKYLFRKEGQNVTLSCEQNLNHDAMYWYRQDPGQGLRLIYYSQIVNDFQKGDIAEGYSVSREKKESFPLTVTSAQKNPTAFYLCASSRTGAGETQYFGPGTRLLVL.

The chain recombines TRBV29-1 with TRBJ2-3; D is possibly TRBD1 (6 bases). Germline V lookup: CDR1 SQVTM, CDR2 ANQGSEA. Trimming stripped 6 bases from V and 0 bases from J, with 13 bases between. CDR3 length equals 14 residues. CDR3 sequence: CSVHGQPSTDTQYF. In DNA form, the CDR3 reads TGCAGCGTACACGGACAGCCGAGCACAGATACGCAGTATTTT.

The chain is built from TRBV27 and TRBJ1-4; D ambiguous. CDR3 length equals 15 residues. Trimming took off 0 bases at V and 5 bases at J, with 10 bases between the two ends. In germline, CDR1 is MNHEY, CDR2 SMNVEV (reference sequence). In DNA form, the CDR3 reads TGTGCCAGCAGTTTATCGGCCAGGTGGAATGAAAAACTGTTTTTT. It yields the protein CASSLSARWNEKLFF.

The V call is TRBV19, the J call TRBJ2-7; 11 positions match TRBD1. The CDR3 is made up of 16 amino acids. In germline, CDR1 is LNHDA, CDR2 SQIVND (reference sequence). V was pared by 4 bases and J by 3 bases, with 8 bases of the junction left unmatched. Written as DNA, the CDR3 is TGTGCCAGTAGTAGAGCCCGGGACAGGGGGGTCTACGAGCAGTACTTC. This encodes CASSRARDRGVYEQYF.

This clone was detected a few times. The J gene is TRBJ1-2, the V gene TRBV6-5; tentative D call: TRBD1 (5 bases). The germline V gene encodes CDR1 MNHEY and CDR2 SVGAGI. There are 12 residues in the CDR3. Trimming took off 6 bases at V and 2 bases at J, with 7 bases between the two ends. CDR3 coding DNA: TGTGCCAGCAGACAGGAGAACTATGGCTACACCTTC. Amino acid sequence: CASRQENYGYTF.

J is TRBJ1-6 and V is TRBV19, with 7 bases fitting TRBD1. Germline CDR1 LNHDA, CDR2 SQIVND (reference sequence). The junction had 5 bases not matched to a gene; V was cut back by 5 bases and J by 7 bases. This CDR3 comprises 14 residues. The CDR3 region is CASSRQGPNSPLHF. The CDR3 DNA follows: TGTGCCAGTAGTCGACAGGGACCCAATTCACCCCTCCACTTT.

This chain connects TRBV19 to TRBJ2-5; TRBD1 agrees at 7 bases. Losses at the gene ends were 4 bases for V and 5 bases for J; bases not matched to a gene: 10. CDR1 and CDR2 (germline): LNHDA, SQIVND (reference sequence). This CDR3 has 15 residues. CDR3 DNA sequence: TGTGCCAGTAGTACTCCGACAGGGTTTGTGGAGACCCAGTACTTC. Translated: CASSTPTGFVETQYF.

The chain employs TRBV11-2 and TRBJ1-2; D perhaps matches TRBD1 (5 bases). The CDR3 is made up of 16 amino acids. Germline V CDR1 and CDR2: SGHAT, FQNNGV. The ends were cut back, 1 base at V and 4 bases at J, with 16 bases in the middle. The CDR3 region has the DNA TGTGCCAGCAGCTTAGCCCTCATCGACAGAGCCTATGGCTACACCTTC. As protein: CASSLALIDRAYGYTF.